This T cell receptor beta chain emerged from a study of cytomegalovirus exposure and HLA in healthy donors. Study context: The use of the same platform for the roughly 110 validation repertoires and the roughly 730 first-cohort repertoires was reported by a later analysis. Whole-study results and caveats: Specificity of three CMV-associated chains for CMV antigens was verified in vitro. One later analysis, an examination of the roughly 110 validation repertoires, found that first-cohort TCR clusters tended to co-occur in them.

Method: immunoSEQ multiplex PCR; TCRdb's copy keeps in-frame clones and lacks some. The sample includes about 110,000 clones, nearly 97% of them seen just once. The V gene's germline CDR1 is SGHDT and CDR2 YYEEEE. The CDR3 runs 15 residues. Trimming at V came to 3 bases and at J to 5 bases, leaving 8 bases not matched to a gene. For this clone: Antigen specificity is unknown.

It was the approximately 110-subject validation cohort, separate from the roughly 700-subject first cohort, to which the donors belonged. This TCR derives from a woman in her late teens or twenties in good health and CMV-seronegative. The V gene is TRBV5-6, the J gene TRBJ2-7, with TRBD2 matching 10 bases. Material for sequencing was PBMCs. CDR3 bases: TGTGCCAGCAGCTCAACCGGGACTAGCGTTGACGAGCAGTACTTC. Encoded protein: CASSSTGTSVDEQYF.